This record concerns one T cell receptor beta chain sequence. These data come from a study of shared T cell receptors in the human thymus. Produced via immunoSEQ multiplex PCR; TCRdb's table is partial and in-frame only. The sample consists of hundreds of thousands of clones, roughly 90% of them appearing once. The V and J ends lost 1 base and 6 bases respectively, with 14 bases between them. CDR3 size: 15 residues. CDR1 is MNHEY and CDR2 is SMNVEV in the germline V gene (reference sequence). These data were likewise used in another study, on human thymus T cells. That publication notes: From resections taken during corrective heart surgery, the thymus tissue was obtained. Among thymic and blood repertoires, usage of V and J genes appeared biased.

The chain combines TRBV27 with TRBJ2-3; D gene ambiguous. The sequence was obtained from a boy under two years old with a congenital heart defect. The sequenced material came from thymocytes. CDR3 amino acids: CASSLYAGSPDTQYF. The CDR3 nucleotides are TGTGCCAGCAGTTTATATGCCGGGTCTCCGGATACGCAGTATTTT.